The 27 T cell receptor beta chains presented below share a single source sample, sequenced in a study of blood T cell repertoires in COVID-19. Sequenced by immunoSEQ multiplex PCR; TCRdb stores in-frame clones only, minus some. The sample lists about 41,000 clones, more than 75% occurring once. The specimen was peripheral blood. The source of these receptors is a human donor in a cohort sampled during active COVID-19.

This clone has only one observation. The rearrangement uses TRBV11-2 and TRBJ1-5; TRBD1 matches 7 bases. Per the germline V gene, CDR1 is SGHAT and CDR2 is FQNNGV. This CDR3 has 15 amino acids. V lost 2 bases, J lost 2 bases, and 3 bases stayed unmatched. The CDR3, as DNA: TGTGCCAGCAGCTTACGGGGACAGCGCAATCAGCCCCAGCATTTT. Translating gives CASSLRGQRNQPQHF.

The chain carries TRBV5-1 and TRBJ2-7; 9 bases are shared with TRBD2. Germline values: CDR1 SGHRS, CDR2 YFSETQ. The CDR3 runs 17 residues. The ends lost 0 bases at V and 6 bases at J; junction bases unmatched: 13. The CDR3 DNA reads TGCGCCAGCAGCTTGGGCGGACCCGGGACTAGCCTCTCCGAGCAGTACTTC. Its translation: CASSLGGPGTSLSEQYF.

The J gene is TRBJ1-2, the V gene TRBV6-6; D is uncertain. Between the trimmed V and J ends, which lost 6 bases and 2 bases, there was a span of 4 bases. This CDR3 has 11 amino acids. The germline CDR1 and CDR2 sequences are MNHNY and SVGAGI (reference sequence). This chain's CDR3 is CASRENYGYTF. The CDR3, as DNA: TGTGCCAGCAGGGAGAACTATGGCTACACCTTC.

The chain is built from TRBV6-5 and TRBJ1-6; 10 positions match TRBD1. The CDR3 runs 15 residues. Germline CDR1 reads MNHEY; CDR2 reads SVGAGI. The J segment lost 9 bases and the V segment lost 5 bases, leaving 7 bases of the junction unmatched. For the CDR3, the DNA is TGTGCCAGCAGTCTTCGACAGGGGGCGGCTTCACCCCTCCACTTT. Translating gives CASSLRQGAASPLHF.

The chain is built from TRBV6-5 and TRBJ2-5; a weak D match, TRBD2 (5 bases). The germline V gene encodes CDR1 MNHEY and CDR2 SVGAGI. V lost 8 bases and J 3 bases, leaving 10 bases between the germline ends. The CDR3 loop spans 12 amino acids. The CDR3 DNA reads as TGTGCCAGCGGTCCCGGGGAAGAGACCCAGTACTTC. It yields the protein CASGPGEETQYF.

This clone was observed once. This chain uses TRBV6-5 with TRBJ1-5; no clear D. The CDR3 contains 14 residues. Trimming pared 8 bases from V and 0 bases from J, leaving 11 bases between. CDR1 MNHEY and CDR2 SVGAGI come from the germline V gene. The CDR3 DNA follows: TGTGCCAGCCTGGACTTACATAGCAATCAGCCCCAGCATTTT. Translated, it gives CASLDLHSNQPQHF.

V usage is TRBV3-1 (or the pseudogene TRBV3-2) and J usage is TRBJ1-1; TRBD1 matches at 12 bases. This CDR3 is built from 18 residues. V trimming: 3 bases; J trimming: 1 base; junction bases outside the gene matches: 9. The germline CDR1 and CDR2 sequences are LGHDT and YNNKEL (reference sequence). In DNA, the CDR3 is TGTGCCAGCAGCCACCGACCGGGACAGGGGGCGCAGAACACTGAAGCTTTCTTT. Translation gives CASSHRPGQGAQNTEAFF.

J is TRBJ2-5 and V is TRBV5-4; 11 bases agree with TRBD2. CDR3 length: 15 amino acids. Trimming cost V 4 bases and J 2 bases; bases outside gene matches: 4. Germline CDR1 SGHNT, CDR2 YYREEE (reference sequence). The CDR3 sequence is CASSQRLAGQETQYF. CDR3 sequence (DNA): TGTGCCAGCAGCCAGCGACTAGCGGGGCAAGAGACCCAGTACTTC.

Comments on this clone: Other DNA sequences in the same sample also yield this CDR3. Written as DNA, the CDR3 is TGTGCCAGCAGCCCGCGTGGCTACGAGCAGTACTTC. It specifies CASSPRGYEQYF. The chain is built from TRBV11-3 and TRBJ2-7; D gene uncertain. This CDR3 contains 12 residues. V was pared by 5 bases and J by 3 bases, with 8 bases between. The germline CDR1 and CDR2 sequences are SGHNT and YENEEA.

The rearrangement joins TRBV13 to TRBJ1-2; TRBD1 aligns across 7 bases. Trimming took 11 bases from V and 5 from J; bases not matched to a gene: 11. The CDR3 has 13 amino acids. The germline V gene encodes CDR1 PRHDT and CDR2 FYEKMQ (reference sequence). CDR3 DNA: TGTGCCTCCCAGAGGGGGCGAGAATATGGCTACACCTTC. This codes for CASQRGREYGYTF.

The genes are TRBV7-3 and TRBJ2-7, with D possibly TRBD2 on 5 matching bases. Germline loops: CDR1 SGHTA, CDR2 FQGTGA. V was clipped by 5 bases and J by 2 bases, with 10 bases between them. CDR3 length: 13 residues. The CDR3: CASSPGSAYEQYF. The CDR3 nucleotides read TGTGCCAGCAGCCCGGGGAGCGCCTACGAGCAGTACTTC.

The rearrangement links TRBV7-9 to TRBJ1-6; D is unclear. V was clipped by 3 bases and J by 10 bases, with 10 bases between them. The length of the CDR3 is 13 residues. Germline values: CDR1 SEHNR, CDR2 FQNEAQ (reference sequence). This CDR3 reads CASSLVGISPLHF. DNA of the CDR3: TGTGCCAGCAGCTTGGTCGGGATCTCACCCCTCCACTTT. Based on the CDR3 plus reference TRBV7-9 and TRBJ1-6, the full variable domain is DTGVSQNPRHKITKRGQNVTFRCDPISEHNRLYWYRQTLGQGPEFLTYFQNEAQLEKSRLLSDRFSAERPKGSFSTLEIQRTEQGDSAMYLCASSLVGISPLHFGNGTRLTVT.

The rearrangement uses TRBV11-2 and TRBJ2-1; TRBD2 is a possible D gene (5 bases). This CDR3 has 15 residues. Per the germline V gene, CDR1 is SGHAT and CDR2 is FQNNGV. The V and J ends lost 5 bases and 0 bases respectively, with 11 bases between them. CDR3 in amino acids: CASSPRTFSYNEQFF. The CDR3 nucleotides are TGTGCCAGCAGCCCCAGGACTTTCTCCTACAATGAGCAGTTCTTC. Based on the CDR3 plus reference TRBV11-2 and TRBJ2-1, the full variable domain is EAGVAQSPRYKIIEKRQSVAFWCNPISGHATLYWYQQILGQGPKLLIQFQNNGVVDDSQLPKDRFSAERLKGVDSTLKIQPAKLEDSAVYLCASSPRTFSYNEQFFGPGTRLTVL.

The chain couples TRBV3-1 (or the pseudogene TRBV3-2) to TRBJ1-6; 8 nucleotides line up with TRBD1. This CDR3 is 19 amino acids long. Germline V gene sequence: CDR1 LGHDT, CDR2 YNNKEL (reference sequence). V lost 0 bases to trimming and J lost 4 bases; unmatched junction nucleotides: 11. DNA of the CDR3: TGTGCCAGCAGCCAAGATCTCCCCACCAGGGACAGGTATAATTCACCCCTCCACTTT. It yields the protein CASSQDLPTRDRYNSPLHF.

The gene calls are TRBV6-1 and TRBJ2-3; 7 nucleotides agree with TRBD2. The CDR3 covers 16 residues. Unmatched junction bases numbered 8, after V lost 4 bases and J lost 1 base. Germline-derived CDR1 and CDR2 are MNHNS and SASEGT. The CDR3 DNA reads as TGTGCCAGCAGTGGTCCAGCGGGATCTGGCACAGATACGCAGTATTTT. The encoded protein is CASSGPAGSGTDTQYF.

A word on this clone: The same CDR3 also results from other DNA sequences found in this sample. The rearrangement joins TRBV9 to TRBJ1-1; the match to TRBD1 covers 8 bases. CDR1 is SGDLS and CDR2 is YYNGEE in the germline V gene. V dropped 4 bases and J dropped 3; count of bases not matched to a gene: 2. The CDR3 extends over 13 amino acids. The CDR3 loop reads CASSPDRDTEAFF. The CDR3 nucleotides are TGTGCCAGCAGCCCGGACAGGGACACTGAAGCTTTCTTT.

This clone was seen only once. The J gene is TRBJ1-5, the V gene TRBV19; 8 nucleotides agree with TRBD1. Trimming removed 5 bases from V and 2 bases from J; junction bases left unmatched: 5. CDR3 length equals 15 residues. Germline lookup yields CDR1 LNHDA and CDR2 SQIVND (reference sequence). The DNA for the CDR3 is TGTGCCAGTAGTGTCCAGACAGGGGGCAATCAGCCCCAGCATTTT. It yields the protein CASSVQTGGNQPQHF.

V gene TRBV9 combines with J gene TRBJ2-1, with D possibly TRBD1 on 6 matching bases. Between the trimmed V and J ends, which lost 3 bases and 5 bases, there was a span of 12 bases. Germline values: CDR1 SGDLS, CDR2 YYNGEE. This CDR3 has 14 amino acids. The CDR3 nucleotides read TGTGCCAGCAGCGCTAGACAGGCCGACAATGAGCAGTTCTTC. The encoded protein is CASSARQADNEQFF. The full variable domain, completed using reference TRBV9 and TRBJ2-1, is DSGVTQTPKHLITATGQRVTLRCSPRSGDLSVYWYQQSLDQGLQFLIQYYNGEERAKGNILERFSAQQFPDLHSELNLSSLELGDSALYFCASSARQADNEQFFGPGTRLTVL.

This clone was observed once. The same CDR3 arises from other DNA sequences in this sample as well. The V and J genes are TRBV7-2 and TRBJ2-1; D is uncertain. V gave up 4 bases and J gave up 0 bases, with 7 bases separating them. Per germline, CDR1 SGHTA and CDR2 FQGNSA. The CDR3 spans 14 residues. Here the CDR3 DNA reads TGTGCCAGCAGCTCCGGTTTCTCCTACAATGAGCAGTTCTTC. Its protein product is CASSSGFSYNEQFF.

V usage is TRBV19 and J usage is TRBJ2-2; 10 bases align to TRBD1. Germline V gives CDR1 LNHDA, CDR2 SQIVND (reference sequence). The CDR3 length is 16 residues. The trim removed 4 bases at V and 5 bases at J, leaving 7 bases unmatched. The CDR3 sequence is CASSRTGTGATGELFF. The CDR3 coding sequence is TGTGCCAGTAGTAGAACCGGGACAGGGGCGACCGGGGAGCTGTTTTTT.

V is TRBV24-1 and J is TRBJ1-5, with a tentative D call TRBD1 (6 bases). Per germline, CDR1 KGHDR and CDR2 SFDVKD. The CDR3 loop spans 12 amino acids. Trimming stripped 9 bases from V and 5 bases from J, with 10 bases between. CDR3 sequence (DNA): TGTGCCACCGGGAAGGGGGATCAGCCCCAGCATTTT. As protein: CATGKGDQPQHF.

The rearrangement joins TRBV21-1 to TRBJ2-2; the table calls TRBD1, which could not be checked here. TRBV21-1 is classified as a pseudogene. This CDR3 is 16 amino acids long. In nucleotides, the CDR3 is TGTGCCAGATTAGGGGGACAGGGCAAGAACACCGGGGAGCTGTTTTTT. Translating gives CARLGGQGKNTGELFF.

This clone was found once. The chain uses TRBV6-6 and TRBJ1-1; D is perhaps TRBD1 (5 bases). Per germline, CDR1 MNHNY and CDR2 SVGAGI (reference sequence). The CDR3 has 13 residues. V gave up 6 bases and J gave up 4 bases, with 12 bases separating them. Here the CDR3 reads CASSGQLGTEAFF. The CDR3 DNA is TGTGCCAGCAGCGGACAATTAGGCACTGAAGCTTTCTTT.

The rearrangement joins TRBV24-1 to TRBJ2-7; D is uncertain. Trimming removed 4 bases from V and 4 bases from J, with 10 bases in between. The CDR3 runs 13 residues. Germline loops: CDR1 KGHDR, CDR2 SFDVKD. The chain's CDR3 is CATSEGDKYEQYF. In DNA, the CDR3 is TGTGCCACCAGTGAGGGCGATAAGTACGAGCAGTACTTC.

As DNA, the CDR3 is TGTGCCAGCAGGACTAGCGGAAACAACCAGGGGGAGCAGTACTTC. Translated, it gives CASRTSGNNQGEQYF. The chain carries TRBV7-8 and TRBJ2-7, with 9 bases lining up with TRBD2. Trimming at V came to 6 bases and at J to 7 bases, leaving 13 bases not matched to a gene. CDR1 and CDR2 (germline): SGHVS, FQNEAQ. The CDR3 is 15 amino acids.

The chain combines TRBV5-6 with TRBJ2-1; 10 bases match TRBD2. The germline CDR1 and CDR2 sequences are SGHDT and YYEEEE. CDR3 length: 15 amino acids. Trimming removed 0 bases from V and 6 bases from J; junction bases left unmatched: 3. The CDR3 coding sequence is TGTGCCAGCAGCTTGGAACTAGCGGGGATCAATGAGCAGTTCTTC. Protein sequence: CASSLELAGINEQFF.

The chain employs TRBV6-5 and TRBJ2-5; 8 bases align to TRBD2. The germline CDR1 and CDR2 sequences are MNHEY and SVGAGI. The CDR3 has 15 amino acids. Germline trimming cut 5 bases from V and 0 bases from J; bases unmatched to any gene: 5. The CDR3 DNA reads TGTGCCAGCAGTCGGGGGGGGACTTACCAAGAGACCCAGTACTTC. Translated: CASSRGGTYQETQYF.